Following are 27 T cell receptor beta chains from one sample sequenced in a study of persistence of HIV-infected CD4 T cells. The libraries were made with immunoSEQ version 4 in survey mode. The assay was immunoSEQ multiplex PCR, and TCRdb's table has in-frame clones only and misses some. The sample lists 44,000 or so clones; just over 90% were seen once. Cells were stimulated nonspecifically with anti-CD3/anti-CD28 magnetic beads. Responding CD4+ T cells were sorted by upregulation of both CD40 ligand and CD69. Their cognate antigens are unknown. The specimen comprised CD4+ T cells sorted from PBMCs after roughly 18-hour stimulation, sampled from a patient who received antiretroviral therapy. Receptors originate from an adult man with HIV who was CMV-seropositive.

J is TRBJ1-4 and V is TRBV6-5; D is undetermined. The ends were cut back, 6 bases at V and 12 bases at J, with 11 bases in the middle. The CDR3 covers 11 residues. CDR1 and CDR2 from the germline V gene are MNHEY and SVGAGI. This CDR3 is CASREEMELFF. The CDR3 DNA sequence: TGTGCCAGCAGGGAGGAGATGGAACTGTTTTTT.

CDR3 DNA: TGCGCCAGCAGCTTGTACCTCGGGGAGCTGTTTTTT. This translates into CASSLYLGELFF. The chain uses TRBV5-1 and TRBJ2-2; D ambiguous. The CDR3 consists of 12 residues. The V end was cut by 1 base, the J end by 7 bases, with 5 bases between. The germline gives CDR1 SGHRS, CDR2 YFSETQ.

The genes are TRBV5-1 and TRBJ1-1; 7 positions match TRBD1. The V segment lost 3 bases and the J segment 4 bases; nucleotides outside the gene matches: 6. Germline CDR1 SGHRS, CDR2 YFSETQ. The CDR3 has 14 residues. CDR3 in DNA: TGCGCCAGCAGCTCAGGACAGGTAATCACTGAAGCTTTCTTT. It specifies CASSSGQVITEAFF.

The chain carries TRBV30 and TRBJ1-2; no definite D call. This CDR3 has 13 residues. The germline V gene encodes CDR1 GTSNPN and CDR2 SVGIG (reference sequence). The germline V and J ends were trimmed by 2 bases and 2 bases, with 9 bases remaining between them. Here the CDR3 DNA reads TGTGCCTGGAGTTCCGGCGGGAACTATGGCTACACCTTC. This translates into CAWSSGGNYGYTF.

V usage is TRBV30 and J usage is TRBJ2-1, with D possibly TRBD1 on 5 matching bases. The CDR3 spans 10 residues. CDR1 is GTSNPN, CDR2 SVGIG, per germline (reference sequence). V gave up 8 bases and J gave up 5 bases, with 7 bases separating them. In DNA form, the CDR3 reads TGTGCCGTACAGGACAATGAGCAGTTCTTC. It translates to CAVQDNEQFF.

The chain joins TRBV6-5 to TRBJ2-7, with a weak D call TRBD1 (5 bases). V lost 5 bases and J lost 5, with 7 bases in between. The CDR3 sequence is 11 residues long. CDR1 MNHEY and CDR2 SVGAGI come from the germline V gene. The CDR3 loop is CASSLRDEQYF. As DNA, the CDR3 is TGTGCCAGCAGTCTCAGGGACGAGCAGTACTTC.

The CDR3: CASSRAAGGFSTDTQYF. As DNA, the CDR3 is TGCGCCAGCAGCCGGGCAGCGGGGGGCTTTAGCACAGATACGCAGTATTTT. J is TRBJ2-3 and V is TRBV5-1, with TRBD2 matching 9 bases. In germline, CDR1 is SGHRS, CDR2 YFSETQ. CDR3 length equals 17 residues. The ends lost 4 bases at V and 0 bases at J; junction bases unmatched: 9.

The chain recombines TRBV20-1 with TRBJ2-2; D is unresolved. The CDR3 spans 14 residues. V lost 3 bases, J lost 1 base, and 9 bases lay in between. From germline, CDR1 is DFQATT and CDR2 SNEGSKA (reference sequence). The CDR3 region has the DNA TGCAGTGCTAGTTTCGCAGAGAACACCGGGGAGCTGTTTTTT. Encoded protein: CSASFAENTGELFF.

The rearrangement joins TRBV10-1 to TRBJ2-3; D is ambiguous. This CDR3 region has 12 residues. V was shortened by 3 bases and J by 2 bases, with 3 bases between the two germline ends. Germline V gene data show CDR1 as WNHNN and CDR2 as SYGVQD (reference sequence). CDR3 in amino acids: CASSDSTDTQYF. CDR3 nucleotide sequence: TGCGCCAGCAGTGATTCCACAGATACGCAGTATTTT.

The gene calls are TRBV29-1 and TRBJ2-5; 7 nucleotides align to TRBD2. This CDR3 spans 13 amino acids. V gave up 7 bases and J gave up 2 bases; unmatched junction bases: 7. CDR1 and CDR2 from the germline V gene are SQVTM and ANQGSEA. CDR3 nucleotide sequence: TGCAGCGGGCTTGGGGGGGGACAAGAGACCCAGTACTTC. Translating gives CSGLGGGQETQYF.

This clone was recorded once. CDR3 protein: CASTIDRGREKLFF. The CDR3 DNA is TGTGCCAGCACGATCGACAGGGGCAGAGAAAAACTGTTTTTT. The chain carries TRBV14 and TRBJ1-4, with 8 bases identical to TRBD1. Germline values: CDR1 SGHDN, CDR2 FVKESK. V was clipped by 7 bases and J by 8 bases; unmatched bases: 9. The CDR3 length is 14 residues.

CDR3 in amino acids: CSVGLQGRAGNTIYF. For the CDR3, the DNA is TGCAGCGTCGGACTACAGGGAAGGGCTGGAAACACCATATATTTT. The chain recombines TRBV29-1 with TRBJ1-3, with D perhaps matching TRBD1 (6 bases). The V gene's germline CDR1 is SQVTM and CDR2 ANQGSEA. Trimming stripped 6 bases from V and 2 bases from J, with 17 bases between. CDR3 length: 15 amino acids.

The chain carries TRBV19 and TRBJ1-3, with D perhaps matching TRBD1 (5 bases). CDR1 is LNHDA, CDR2 SQIVND, per germline (reference sequence). The CDR3 runs 16 residues. Trimming removed 3 bases at V and 2 bases at J, with 14 bases between. The CDR3 DNA sequence: TGTGCCAGTAGTATTAGCGGCAGGGCGACTGGAAACACCATATATTTT. As protein: CASSISGRATGNTIYF.

The chain is built from TRBV7-2 and TRBJ2-7; 8 bases align to TRBD2. Germline CDR1 is SGHTA and CDR2 is FQGNSA. The trim removed 5 bases at V and 6 bases at J, leaving 12 bases unmatched. The CDR3 consists of 15 residues. In DNA, the CDR3 is TGTGCCAGCAGCCTAATGTCGGGGGGGTCGGGCGAGCAGTACTTC. The encoded protein is CASSLMSGGSGEQYF.

This chain connects TRBV29-1 to TRBJ2-3; 7 nucleotides align to TRBD2. Trimming cost V 6 bases and J 4 bases; bases outside gene matches: 7. CDR1 and CDR2 (germline): SQVTM, ANQGSEA. The CDR3 is made up of 13 amino acids. The CDR3 sequence is CSVNRDYSDTQYF. The CDR3 DNA is TGCAGCGTCAACCGGGACTACTCAGATACGCAGTATTTT.

The CDR3 DNA is TGTGCCAGCAGTTTCTACCAGAACACTGAAGCTTTCTTT. Its protein is CASSFYQNTEAFF. The chain links TRBV12-3 or TRBV12-4 to TRBJ1-1; D gene ambiguous. CDR3 size: 13 residues. Trimming removed 3 bases at V and 1 base at J, with 6 bases between.

The gene calls are TRBV19 and TRBJ1-3; D call uncertain. The CDR3 consists of 13 residues. V lost 6 bases to trimming and J lost 7 bases, with 13 bases between them. The germline CDR1 and CDR2 sequences are LNHDA and SQIVND (reference sequence). The CDR3 sequence: CASRDWGANTIYF. The DNA of the CDR3 is TGTGCCAGTAGAGATTGGGGAGCGAACACCATATATTTT.

The chain is built from TRBV10-1 and TRBJ1-3, with a weak D call TRBD1 (5 bases). The CDR3 runs 13 residues. Germline values: CDR1 WNHNN, CDR2 SYGVQD (reference sequence). Trimming cost V 4 bases and J 7 bases, with 11 bases left between them. The CDR3 region has the DNA TGCGCCAGCAGTGGGACATTGGCGAACACCATATATTTT. This translates into CASSGTLANTIYF.

The V call is TRBV28, the J call TRBJ1-4; possibly TRBD1 for D (5 bases). The length of the CDR3 is 16 residues. The V and J ends lost 3 bases and 6 bases respectively, with 17 bases between them. Germline V lookup: CDR1 MDHEN, CDR2 SYDVKM. The CDR3 region has the DNA TGTGCCAGCAGTTTTAGGGGCGGAGGGGTTGATGAAAAACTGTTTTTT. Amino acids: CASSFRGGGVDEKLFF.

This chain connects TRBV5-1 to TRBJ1-4; no clear D. Trimming removed 0 bases from V and 7 bases from J, with 16 bases in between. The CDR3 spans 16 residues. CDR1 SGHRS and CDR2 YFSETQ come from the germline V gene. CDR3 sequence (DNA): TGCGCCAGCAGCTTGGCGCCGGCTCCGACATCTGAAAAACTGTTTTTT. Its translation: CASSLAPAPTSEKLFF.

This clone was observed a single time. The chain links TRBV12-3 or TRBV12-4 to TRBJ2-7; no reliable D call. V shed 6 bases and J shed 7 bases, with 13 bases lying between them. CDR3 size: 12 residues. The CDR3 protein is CASSPSVGEQYF. CDR3 bases: TGTGCCAGCAGCCCCTCAGTCGGAGAGCAGTACTTC.

J is TRBJ2-5 and V is TRBV10-3; possible D gene TRBD1, 6 bases. Deletions cut 5 bases from V and 1 base from J, with 11 bases between. Germline V gene lookup returns CDR1 ENHRY and CDR2 SYGVKD. The CDR3 runs to 14 residues. The CDR3 DNA is TGTGCCATCAGTCCCACAGGGAGCCAAGAGACCCAGTACTTC. Protein product: CAISPTGSQETQYF.

A note on this clone: Within the sample, other DNA sequences also encode this same CDR3. The chain joins TRBV5-4 to TRBJ2-1, with D maybe TRBD1 (6 bases). The CDR3 runs to 15 residues. Trimming stripped 2 bases from V and 2 bases from J, with 11 bases between. Germline loops: CDR1 SGHNT, CDR2 YYREEE (reference sequence). The DNA of the CDR3 is TGTGCCAGCAGCTTACAGGGTGGGACCTACAATGAGCAGTTCTTC. Amino acids: CASSLQGGTYNEQFF.

CDR3 coding DNA: TGCGCCACATCCCGGACAGGGGACACTGAAGCTTTCTTT. This sequence encodes CATSRTGDTEAFF. The V gene is TRBV5-1, the J gene TRBJ1-1; 9 positions match TRBD1. This CDR3 comprises 13 residues. V trimming: 9 bases; J trimming: 3 bases; junction bases outside the gene matches: 6. Germline assignment: CDR1 SGHRS and CDR2 YFSETQ.

The genes are TRBV5-1 and TRBJ2-7, with TRBD1 as a possible D gene (6 bases). This CDR3 has 16 amino acids. The germline gives CDR1 SGHRS, CDR2 YFSETQ. The V and J ends lost 1 base and 2 bases respectively, with 16 bases between them. CDR3 in amino acids: CASSLHGGQQTYEQYF. CDR3 nucleotides: TGCGCCAGCAGCTTGCACGGCGGACAGCAGACCTACGAGCAGTACTTC.

The chain is built from TRBV15 and TRBJ1-4; no definite D call. Germline CDR1 reads LNHNV; CDR2 reads YYDKDF (reference sequence). Deletions cut 1 base from V and 11 bases from J, with 17 bases between. CDR3 length: 15 amino acids. CDR3 in amino acids: CATSRGSDKTNKLFF. CDR3 nucleotides: TGTGCCACCAGCAGAGGGTCCGACAAGACGAATAAACTGTTTTTT. The whole variable domain, remainder taken from reference TRBV15 and TRBJ1-4, is DAMVIQNPRYQVTQFGKPVTLSCSQTLNHNVMYWYQQKSSQAPKLLFHYYDKDFNNEADTPDNFQSRRPNTSFCFLDIRSPGLGDTAMYLCATSRGSDKTNKLFFGSGTQLSVL.

This chain links TRBV6-9 with TRBJ1-2; possible D gene TRBD1, 5 bases. Per germline, CDR1 MNHGY and CDR2 SVAAGI. V dropped 2 bases and J dropped 3 bases, with 16 bases sitting between them. This CDR3 is 16 amino acids long. The CDR3 nucleotides are TGTGCCAGCAGTTATCGATGGGGGAGGGAGGACTATGGCTACACCTTC. Translated, it gives CASSYRWGREDYGYTF.